A single sample is the source of the 24 T cell receptor beta chains below, sequenced in a study of cytomegalovirus exposure and HLA in healthy donors. Use of 60 Vbeta and 13 Jbeta primers characterized the PCR. Libraries were prepared by immunoSEQ multiplex PCR; TCRdb keeps only in-frame clonotypes and omits some of them. This sample yields 150,000 to 170,000 clones, of which 80% are seen a single time; more than 10% belongs to the top ten. The sequenced material came from PBMCs. These receptors originate from a man aged 30 to 39 in good health and CMV-seropositive.

This chain links TRBV19 with TRBJ1-5, with D uncertain. Trimming stripped 4 bases from V and 11 bases from J, with 12 bases between. The CDR3 length is 12 residues. The germline gives CDR1 LNHDA, CDR2 SQIVND (reference sequence). CDR3 in DNA: TGTGCCAGTAGTAGAGATCCCGGAGCCCAGCATTTT. As protein: CASSRDPGAQHF.

The chain links TRBV29-1 to TRBJ2-7; no clear D. The germline CDR1 and CDR2 sequences are SQVTM and ANQGSEA. Trimming removed 0 bases at V and 7 bases at J, with 13 bases between. The CDR3 has 13 residues. For the CDR3, the DNA is TGCAGCGTTGAAGATCTGACTTCTTTTGAGCAGTACTTC. It specifies CSVEDLTSFEQYF.

This clone was observed once. The V gene is TRBV27, the J gene TRBJ2-1, with 7 bases identical to TRBD2. J was trimmed by 6 bases and V by 7 bases; bases with no gene match: 6. The CDR3 loop spans 13 amino acids. The V gene's germline CDR1 is MNHEY and CDR2 SMNVEV (reference sequence). The CDR3, as DNA: TGTGCCAGCAAAAGCGGGAATAGCAATGAGCAGTTCTTC. Its translation: CASKSGNSNEQFF.

V is TRBV19 and J is TRBJ2-7; D is perhaps TRBD1 (5 bases). Germline values: CDR1 LNHDA, CDR2 SQIVND (reference sequence). V was shortened by 4 bases and J by 3 bases, with 13 bases between the two germline ends. The CDR3 has 14 residues. CDR3 DNA sequence: TGTGCCAGTAGTAAACGCAGGGATGGCTACGAGCAGTACTTC. Protein sequence: CASSKRRDGYEQYF.

Comment on this clone: The junction shows a germline mismatch at one end, possibly a read error. The chain uses TRBV5-1 and TRBJ2-2; 11 nucleotides align to TRBD1. Germline assignment: CDR1 SGHRS and CDR2 YFSETQ. The CDR3 contains 18 residues. The CDR3 nucleotides are TGCGCCAGCAGCTTCCGGACAGGGGGCGAGTTTTCCACCGGGGAGCCGTTTTTT. It specifies CASSFRTGGEFSTGEPFF.

V usage is TRBV7-3 and J usage is TRBJ1-6; maybe TRBD1 (5 bases). This CDR3 region has 13 residues. Germline V gene lookup returns CDR1 SGHTA and CDR2 FQGTGA. The V gene lost 2 bases and the J gene lost 9 bases, with 8 bases spanning the gap. CDR3 sequence reads: CASSLSTASPLHF. DNA for the CDR3: TGTGCCAGCAGCTTATCGACAGCTTCACCCCTCCACTTT.

Note on this clone: Other DNA sequences in the same sample also yield this CDR3. V gene TRBV5-1 combines with J gene TRBJ2-3; D is uncertain. V gave up 4 bases and J gave up 0 bases, with 3 bases separating them. Germline V gene sequence: CDR1 SGHRS, CDR2 YFSETQ. This CDR3 region has 12 residues. The DNA of the CDR3 is TGCGCCAGCAGCCTGAGCACAGATACGCAGTATTTT. Its protein is CASSLSTDTQYF.

The rearrangement uses TRBV11-2 and TRBJ2-7; 11 bases agree with TRBD2. The CDR3 runs 16 residues. Germline V gene lookup returns CDR1 SGHAT and CDR2 FQNNGV. V gave up 5 bases and J gave up 6 bases; unmatched junction bases: 12. The CDR3 here is CASSPRIAGGPGEQYF. The CDR3 nucleotides are TGTGCCAGCAGCCCCCGTATAGCGGGAGGGCCGGGCGAGCAGTACTTC. Supplemented by reference TRBV11-2 and TRBJ2-7, the full variable domain reads EAGVAQSPRYKIIEKRQSVAFWCNPISGHATLYWYQQILGQGPKLLIQFQNNGVVDDSQLPKDRFSAERLKGVDSTLKIQPAKLEDSAVYLCASSPRIAGGPGEQYFGPGTRLTVT.

V is TRBV28 and J is TRBJ1-5, with a possible D match to TRBD1 (5 bases). Trimming shortened V by 7 bases and J by 0 bases, and 19 bases separated the two germline ends. Germline V gene lookup returns CDR1 MDHEN and CDR2 SYDVKM. The CDR3 runs 17 residues. The CDR3 loop reads CASTPWTRTGSNQPQHF. The CDR3, as DNA: TGTGCCAGCACCCCTTGGACAAGGACGGGTAGCAATCAGCCCCAGCATTTT.

The chain recombines TRBV29-1 with TRBJ2-2; TRBD1 agrees at 8 bases. J was trimmed by 5 bases and V by 4 bases; bases with no gene match: 3. This CDR3 is built from 13 residues. Per germline, CDR1 SQVTM and CDR2 ANQGSEA. The CDR3 DNA reads as TGCAGCGTTGGCAGGGGGCTTACCGGGGAGCTGTTTTTT. Translated, it gives CSVGRGLTGELFF.

The J gene is TRBJ2-1, the V gene TRBV5-1; 7 bases are a match to TRBD1. The CDR3 loop spans 15 amino acids. CDR1 is SGHRS, CDR2 YFSETQ, per germline. V shed 7 bases, J shed 0 bases, and the junction held 7 bases outside the gene matches. The CDR3 sequence is CASSLQGFSYNEQFF. In nucleotides, the CDR3 is TGCGCCAGCTCTCTACAGGGGTTCTCCTACAATGAGCAGTTCTTC.

DNA for the CDR3: TGTGCCAGCAGCCCCAATTGGGACCGGGACAGCCGGTTGGGGCGGTACTTC. Translated, it gives CASSPNWDRDSRLGRYF. The chain uses TRBV7-9 and TRBJ2-7, with 7 positions matching TRBD1. CDR1 is SEHNR and CDR2 is FQNEAQ in the germline V gene (reference sequence). The CDR3 consists of 17 residues. The ends lost 5 bases at V and 12 bases at J; junction bases unmatched: 25.

The rearrangement uses TRBV7-2 and TRBJ1-1; D not resolved. V was cut by 1 base and J by 7 bases, with 10 bases left in between. CDR1 and CDR2 (germline): SGHTA, FQGNSA. The CDR3 spans 13 residues. The CDR3: CASSLVRFNEAFF. CDR3 nucleotide sequence: TGTGCCAGCAGCTTAGTTAGATTTAATGAAGCTTTCTTT.

This clone occurred many times. The chain combines TRBV14 with TRBJ2-3; 15 bases map to TRBD2. This CDR3 comprises 16 residues. Germline CDR1 is SGHDN and CDR2 is FVKESK. V lost 4 bases, J lost 4 bases, and 3 bases stayed unmatched. The CDR3 region has the DNA TGTGCCAGCAGCCTCGGACTAGCGGGAGGGGCAGATACGCAGTATTTT. This gives the protein CASSLGLAGGADTQYF.

This clone was picked up a small number of times. The genes are TRBV5-4 and TRBJ2-5, with 11 bases identical to TRBD2. This CDR3 comprises 14 residues. The ends lost 2 bases at V and 4 bases at J; junction bases unmatched: 1. Germline V CDR1 and CDR2: SGHNT, YYREEE (reference sequence). In DNA, the CDR3 is TGTGCCAGCAGCTTTAGCGGGAGGGGAGAGACCCAGTACTTC. Its translation is CASSFSGRGETQYF.

The chain recombines TRBV28 with TRBJ1-5, with TRBD1 as a possible D gene (6 bases). Germline V gene lookup returns CDR1 MDHEN and CDR2 SYDVKM. Trimming cost V 5 bases and J 2 bases, with 19 bases left between them. The CDR3 runs 17 residues. The CDR3 coding sequence is TGTGCCAGCAGTCCCCCCCCGACAGGTTGGGGCAATCAGCCCCAGCATTTT. The encoded protein is CASSPPPTGWGNQPQHF.

The rearrangement uses TRBV5-6 and TRBJ2-6, with D uncertain. Germline CDR1 is SGHDT and CDR2 is YYEEEE. Between the trimmed V and J ends, which lost 0 bases and 9 bases, there was a span of 13 bases. The CDR3 consists of 15 residues. This CDR3 is CASSLDRVTGNVLTF. The DNA of the CDR3 is TGTGCCAGCAGCTTGGATCGGGTTACGGGCAACGTCCTGACTTTC.

The chain combines TRBV5-4 with TRBJ2-7, with TRBD2 as a possible D gene (6 bases). The germline CDR1 and CDR2 sequences are SGHNT and YYREEE (reference sequence). The CDR3 has 14 residues. The V and J ends lost 4 bases and 3 bases respectively, with 14 bases between them. CDR3 amino acids: CASSTVEGRYEQYF. For the CDR3, the DNA is TGTGCCAGCAGCACGGTGGAGGGGCGCTACGAGCAGTACTTC. The full variable domain, with the rest looked up from reference TRBV5-4 and TRBJ2-7, is ETGVTQSPTHLIKTRGQQVTLRCSSQSGHNTVSWYQQALGQGPQFIFQYYREEENGRGNFPPRFSGLQFPNYSSELNVNALELDDSALYLCASSTVEGRYEQYFGPGTRLTVT.

The chain has TRBV28 and TRBJ2-3; 13 bases match TRBD2. Looked up from germline, CDR1 is MDHEN and CDR2 is SYDVKM. The CDR3 sequence is 16 residues long. V lost 6 bases and J lost 2; bases outside the gene matches: 5. CDR3 in amino acids: CASSPGLAGATDTQYF. The DNA of the CDR3 is TGTGCCAGCAGCCCTGGACTAGCGGGGGCCACAGATACGCAGTATTTT.

The CDR3 region has the DNA TGTGCCAGCAGGGGATTGACTAGCGGAATGAGCTCCTACAATGAGCAGTTCTTC. Translation: CASRGLTSGMSSYNEQFF. The chain is built from TRBV5-8 and TRBJ2-1, with 9 bases fitting TRBD2. CDR1 is SGHTS and CDR2 is YDEGEE in the germline V gene. The V and J ends lost 5 bases and 0 bases, in that order; junction bases with no gene match: 12. The length of the CDR3 is 18 residues.

This rearrangement joins TRBV7-3 to TRBJ2-3, with TRBD2 matching 9 bases. Germline values: CDR1 SGHTA, CDR2 FQGTGA. The V segment lost 3 bases and the J segment 4 bases; nucleotides outside the gene matches: 8. CDR3 size: 16 residues. Written as DNA, the CDR3 is TGTGCCAGCAGCTTGGGAGCGGGGGGCCGGGCAGATACGCAGTATTTT. Amino acid sequence: CASSLGAGGRADTQYF.

The rearrangement uses TRBV21-1 and TRBJ2-5; the table's D call of TRBD1 was not tested on the DNA. TRBV21-1 is assigned pseudogene status. This CDR3 region has 16 residues. The CDR3 sequence is CASVSLDRGIQETQYF. The CDR3 DNA sequence: TGTGCCAGCGTAAGTCTCGACAGGGGCATCCAAGAGACCCAGTACTTC.

The chain joins TRBV6-5 to TRBJ1-2, with 12 bases fitting TRBD1. The junction had 3 bases not matched to a gene; V was cut back by 8 bases and J by 5 bases. Germline V gives CDR1 MNHEY, CDR2 SVGAGI. The CDR3 runs to 13 residues. CDR3 protein: CASRGQGAYGYTF. CDR3 nucleotide sequence: TGTGCCAGCCGGGGACAGGGGGCGTATGGCTACACCTTC.

The rearrangement links TRBV2 to TRBJ2-3; TRBD2 aligns across 8 bases. J gave up 2 bases and V 6 bases, and 7 bases lay outside the gene matches. The length of the CDR3 is 15 residues. CDR1 is SNHLY, CDR2 FYNNEI, per germline. DNA of the CDR3: TGTGCCAGCAGATATACTAGCGGCTACACAGATACGCAGTATTTT. Amino acids: CASRYTSGYTDTQYF.